This T cell receptor beta chain was observed in a study of cytomegalovirus exposure and HLA in healthy donors. Findings and limits, study-wide: Looking again later, the authors saw that most CMV-associated TCR beta chains seemed HLA-restricted. Productive status was seen about 90% or about 30% of the time for most TCR beta V segments in an earlier analysis.

As regards this clone: Its antigen is not known.

Both 60 Vbeta primers and 13 Jbeta primers went into the PCR. Study processing details: Per a later analysis, the number of unique TCR beta chains was some 75 million, of which 10 million to 11 million were shared. Method: immunoSEQ multiplex PCR; TCRdb's copy keeps in-frame clones and lacks some. V, J and clone size are taken as reported in that table, and D and trimming were inferred from the DNA itself. The data contain 150,000 to 200,000 clones, 75% to 85% of them singletons. In germline, CDR1 is ENHRY, CDR2 SYGVKD. V lost 0 bases to trimming and J lost 6 bases, with 6 bases between them. The CDR3 is 13 amino acids.

The sample consisted of PBMCs. The receptor's source is a male donor in good health and CMV-seropositive. J is TRBJ1-5 and V is TRBV10-3; TRBD1 is a possible D gene (5 bases). The CDR3 sequence is CAISESGGQPQHF. The CDR3 nucleotides are TGTGCCATCAGTGAGTCCGGGGGTCAGCCCCAGCATTTT.